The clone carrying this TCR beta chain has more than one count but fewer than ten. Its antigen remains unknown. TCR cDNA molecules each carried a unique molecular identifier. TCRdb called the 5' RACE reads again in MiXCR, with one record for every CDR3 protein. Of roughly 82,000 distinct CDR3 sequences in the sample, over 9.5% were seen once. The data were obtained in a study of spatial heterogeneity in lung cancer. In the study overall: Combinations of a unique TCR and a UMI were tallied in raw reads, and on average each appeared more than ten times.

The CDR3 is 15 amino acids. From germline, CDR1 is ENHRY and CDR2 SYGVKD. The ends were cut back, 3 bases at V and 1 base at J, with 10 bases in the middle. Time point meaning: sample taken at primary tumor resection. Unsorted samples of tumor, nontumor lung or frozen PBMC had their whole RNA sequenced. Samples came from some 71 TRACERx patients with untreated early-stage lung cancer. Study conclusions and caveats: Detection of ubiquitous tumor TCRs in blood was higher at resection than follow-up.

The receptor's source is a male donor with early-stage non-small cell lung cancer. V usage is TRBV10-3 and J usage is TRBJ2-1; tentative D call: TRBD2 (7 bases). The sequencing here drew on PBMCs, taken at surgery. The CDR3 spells CAISDKGGSYNEQFF. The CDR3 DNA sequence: TGTGCCATCAGTGATAAGGGGGGGTCCTACAATGAGCAGTTCTTC.